This entry lists 26 T cell receptor beta chains sequenced from one sample in a study of Ad26.COV2.S vaccination and SARS-CoV-2 variants. The sample's treatment: 15 to 20 received Ad26.COV2.S at low or high dose, single or two shots; about 5 received placebo; per-sample allocation not given. The samples date from day 63 after the first vaccine or placebo injection. Sequenced by immunoSEQ multiplex PCR; TCRdb stores in-frame clones only, minus some. This sample yields some 480,000 clones, of which approximately 88% are seen a single time; 9.5% to 15% belongs to the top ten. The sample here was peripheral blood, taken in a trial of Ad26.COV2.S vaccine versus placebo. The receptors derive from a person aged 18-65 years who received the Ad26.COV2.S COVID-19 vaccine or a placebo.

The chain links TRBV4-3 to TRBJ2-1, with D perhaps matching TRBD1 or TRBD2 (5 bases each). CDR3 length equals 14 residues. Trimming shortened V by 1 base and J by 8 bases, and 12 bases separated the two germline ends. Looked up from germline, CDR1 is LGHNA and CDR2 is YSLEER. The CDR3 here is CASSQVAGRDEQFF. The CDR3 DNA follows: TGCGCCAGCAGCCAAGTTGCAGGGCGGGATGAGCAGTTCTTC.

There are a few counts of this clone. The chain uses TRBV15 and TRBJ2-3; TRBD1 or TRBD2 may be the D gene (5 bases each). The length of the CDR3 is 15 residues. The germline CDR1 and CDR2 sequences are LNHNV and YYDKDF (reference sequence). V dropped 2 bases and J dropped 4 bases, with 13 bases sitting between them. CDR3 residues: CATSRFGGFADTQYF. The CDR3 nucleotides read TGTGCCACCAGCAGATTTGGGGGTTTCGCAGATACGCAGTATTTT.

CDR3: CASSKWGGNQPQHF. In nucleotides, the CDR3 is TGTGCCAGCAGCAAATGGGGAGGCAATCAGCCCCAGCATTTT. The V call is TRBV21-1, the J call TRBJ1-5. TRBV21-1 is a recognized pseudogene. This CDR3 is built from 14 residues.

The chain carries TRBV19 and TRBJ1-2, with 7 bases that match TRBD1. The junction had 5 bases not matched to a gene; V was cut back by 8 bases and J by 5 bases. CDR1 is LNHDA, CDR2 SQIVND, per germline (reference sequence). This CDR3 has 12 amino acids. CDR3 sequence reads: CASWTGQYGYTF. CDR3 in DNA: TGTGCCAGTTGGACAGGACAGTATGGCTACACCTTC. The full variable domain, with the rest looked up from reference TRBV19 and TRBJ1-2, is DGGITQSPKYLFRKEGQNVTLSCEQNLNHDAMYWYRQDPGQGLRLIYYSQIVNDFQKGDIAEGYSVSREKKESFPLTVTSAQKNPTAFYLCASWTGQYGYTFGSGTRLTVV.

V usage is TRBV19 and J usage is TRBJ2-7; 9 positions agree with TRBD2. CDR1 is LNHDA, CDR2 SQIVND, per germline (reference sequence). This CDR3 is built from 13 residues. V was clipped by 6 bases and J by 3 bases; unmatched bases: 3. CDR3 nucleotides: TGTGCCAGTAGCAATAGCGGGGGCTACGAGCAGTACTTC. Translation: CASSNSGGYEQYF.

This rearrangement joins TRBV28 to TRBJ2-1; 14 nucleotides align to TRBD2. J was trimmed by 6 bases and V by 5 bases; bases with no gene match: 9. The CDR3 runs 17 residues. CDR1 and CDR2 from the germline V gene are MDHEN and SYDVKM. CDR3 region: CASSPLTSGRARNEQFF. The DNA of the CDR3 is TGTGCCAGCAGTCCACTGACTAGCGGGAGGGCCCGCAATGAGCAGTTCTTC.

As DNA, the CDR3 is TGTGCCAGCAGCCAAGTTGGGTGGGGAAGGGACAATTCACCCCTCCACTTT. This sequence encodes CASSQVGWGRDNSPLHF. The V gene is TRBV3-1 (or the pseudogene TRBV3-2), the J gene TRBJ1-6; a possible D gene is TRBD1 (5 bases). Deletions cut 1 base from V and 7 bases from J, with 17 bases between. CDR1 and CDR2 from the germline V gene are LGHDT and YNNKEL (reference sequence). The CDR3 covers 17 residues.

A few counts support this clone. The rearrangement links TRBV11-2 to TRBJ2-7; 7 bases agree with TRBD2. The CDR3 is made up of 14 amino acids. Germline V CDR1 and CDR2: SGHAT, FQNNGV. After removal of 2 bases from V and 1 base from J, the junction contained 2 bases not matched to a gene. The CDR3: CASSLYGGSYEQYF. Written as DNA, the CDR3 is TGTGCCAGCAGCTTATACGGGGGGTCCTACGAGCAGTACTTC. The full variable domain, its missing parts supplied by reference TRBV11-2 and TRBJ2-7, is EAGVAQSPRYKIIEKRQSVAFWCNPISGHATLYWYQQILGQGPKLLIQFQNNGVVDDSQLPKDRFSAERLKGVDSTLKIQPAKLEDSAVYLCASSLYGGSYEQYFGPGTRLTVT.

The V call is TRBV3-1 (or the pseudogene TRBV3-2), the J call TRBJ2-1; TRBD2 is a possible D gene (6 bases). V lost 4 bases and J lost 10, with 14 bases in between. The CDR3 is made up of 13 amino acids. CDR1 and CDR2 (germline): LGHDT, YNNKEL (reference sequence). CDR3 DNA sequence: TGTGCCAGCAGCCCGAGGAGGGGCCGGGAGCAGTTCTTC. Its translation is CASSPRRGREQFF.

The chain combines TRBV7-6 with TRBJ1-5, with a tentative D call TRBD1 (5 bases). The V end was cut by 2 bases, the J end by 5 bases, with 13 bases between. CDR3 size: 15 residues. The germline CDR1 and CDR2 sequences are SGHVS and FNYEAQ. The CDR3 sequence is CASSLMARVDQPQHF. The CDR3 DNA follows: TGTGCCAGCAGCTTAATGGCCAGGGTTGATCAGCCCCAGCATTTT.

The chain joins TRBV30 to TRBJ2-1; D unresolved. Germline-derived CDR1 and CDR2 are GTSNPN and SVGIG (reference sequence). Between the trimmed V and J ends, which lost 2 bases and 7 bases, there was a span of 9 bases. The CDR3 runs to 12 residues. The CDR3 sequence: CAWSTTWNEQFF. In DNA form, the CDR3 reads TGTGCCTGGAGTACTACCTGGAATGAGCAGTTCTTC.

This clone was detected only a few times. The sample has other DNA sequences that encode this CDR3 too. The chain employs TRBV6-6 and TRBJ2-7; TRBD2 matches at 7 bases. Germline CDR1 reads MNHNY; CDR2 reads SVGAGI (reference sequence). The CDR3 runs 13 residues. Losses at the gene ends were 6 bases for V and 4 bases for J; bases not matched to a gene: 6. The CDR3 nucleotides are TGTGCCAGCAGCCAGACGGGGGGTTACGAGCAGTACTTC. It yields the protein CASSQTGGYEQYF.

There are many counts of this clone. This same CDR3 is encoded by further DNA sequences in the sample. The chain recombines TRBV7-9 with TRBJ2-3; D is perhaps TRBD1 (5 bases). There are 13 residues in the CDR3. In germline, CDR1 is SEHNR, CDR2 FQNEAQ (reference sequence). V lost 5 bases and J 4 bases, leaving 10 bases between the germline ends. In DNA form, the CDR3 reads TGTGCCAGCAGCCCAAGGGGCCCAGATACGCAGTATTTT. Translated: CASSPRGPDTQYF.

This rearrangement joins TRBV27 to TRBJ2-2, with D unresolved. Germline V gene data show CDR1 as MNHEY and CDR2 as SMNVEV (reference sequence). Deletions cut 1 base from V and 6 bases from J, with 9 bases between. The length of the CDR3 is 14 residues. The CDR3 DNA is TGTGCCAGCAGTTTATGGTTAGCTCCCGGGGAGCTGTTTTTT. Its translation is CASSLWLAPGELFF.

The chain couples TRBV7-9 to TRBJ2-5; D is ambiguous. Deletions cut 5 bases from V and 5 bases from J, with 15 bases between. CDR3 size: 14 residues. Germline CDR1 is SEHNR and CDR2 is FQNEAQ (reference sequence). CDR3 sequence (DNA): TGTGCCAGCAGCCCCTCCGGCGGCCGGGAGACCCAGTACTTC. Its protein is CASSPSGGRETQYF.

This clone appeared a single time. This rearrangement joins TRBV15 to TRBJ2-5; a possible D gene is TRBD2 (6 bases). CDR1 and CDR2 (germline): LNHNV, YYDKDF (reference sequence). This CDR3 comprises 14 residues. V was shortened by 3 bases and J by 1 base, with 9 bases between the two germline ends. CDR3 in DNA: TGTGCCACCAGCAGCGGGAGTATCCAAGAGACCCAGTACTTC. This gives the protein CATSSGSIQETQYF.

This chain uses TRBV29-1 with TRBJ2-7; 8 bases line up with TRBD1. V gave up 6 bases and J gave up 7 bases; unmatched junction bases: 5. The CDR3 length is 11 residues. Germline CDR1 SQVTM, CDR2 ANQGSEA. The CDR3 nucleotides read TGCAGCGTGCAGGGGGCGCGGGAGCAGTACTTC. Translation gives CSVQGAREQYF.

The V and J genes are TRBV9 and TRBJ2-1, with 12 bases matching TRBD2. Germline trimming cut 4 bases from V and 5 bases from J; bases unmatched to any gene: 13. This CDR3 region has 18 residues. The germline CDR1 and CDR2 sequences are SGDLS and YYNGEE. CDR3 residues: CASSPLFLAGGPHNEQFF. For the CDR3, the DNA is TGTGCCAGCAGCCCACTTTTTCTAGCGGGAGGGCCCCACAATGAGCAGTTCTTC.

V is TRBV5-5 and J is TRBJ2-1; 9 bases line up with TRBD1. The junction had 15 bases not matched to a gene; V was cut back by 5 bases and J by 9 bases. Germline V gene data show CDR1 as SGHKS and CDR2 as YYEKEE (reference sequence). There are 16 residues in the CDR3. CDR3 region: CASSSGQGKPQGEQFF. The CDR3 region has the DNA TGTGCCAGCAGTTCCGGACAGGGGAAGCCACAAGGTGAGCAGTTCTTC.

This clone was detected only once. The V and J genes are TRBV24-1 and TRBJ2-1; D is undetermined. The CDR3 covers 14 residues. V was shortened by 1 base and J by 6 bases, with 9 bases between the two germline ends. Germline V gene lookup returns CDR1 KGHDR and CDR2 SFDVKD. The CDR3: CATSDFGPSNEQFF. In DNA form, the CDR3 reads TGTGCCACCAGTGATTTTGGGCCCTCCAATGAGCAGTTCTTC.

This CDR3 is CASSPRLTGELFF. CDR3 nucleotides: TGTGCCAGTAGTCCTAGGTTAACCGGGGAGCTGTTTTTT. The gene calls are TRBV19 and TRBJ2-2; the D is unclear. Germline values: CDR1 LNHDA, CDR2 SQIVND (reference sequence). V was pared by 5 bases and J by 5 bases, with 9 bases between. The CDR3 totals 13 residues.

This chain uses TRBV9 with TRBJ2-3; D is unresolved. Germline V gene data show CDR1 as SGDLS and CDR2 as YYNGEE. The CDR3 extends over 16 amino acids. The germline V and J ends were trimmed by 4 bases and 5 bases, with 20 bases remaining between them. The CDR3 nucleotides read TGTGCCAGCAGCAACCCTGAGTCTGGCACAGTAGATACGCAGTATTTT. This encodes CASSNPESGTVDTQYF.

This rearrangement joins TRBV19 to TRBJ1-5; D is uncertain. CDR1 and CDR2 from the germline V gene are LNHDA and SQIVND (reference sequence). V shed 0 bases and J shed 0 bases, with 6 bases lying between them. This CDR3 spans 15 amino acids. The CDR3 DNA reads TGTGCCAGTAGTATAGATCTCATTAGCAATCAGCCCCAGCATTTT. It codes for CASSIDLISNQPQHF.

This clone was detected once. This chain's CDR3 is CASSSTTGYNSPLHF. The CDR3 DNA reads as TGCGCCAGCAGCTCTACGACAGGGTATAATTCACCCCTCCACTTT. The chain recombines TRBV5-1 with TRBJ1-6, with 7 bases aligning to TRBD1. The V gene's germline CDR1 is SGHRS and CDR2 YFSETQ. With V trimmed by 3 bases and J by 4 bases, 4 bases remained unmatched. This CDR3 has 15 residues.

This chain links TRBV30 with TRBJ1-2; 7 nucleotides agree with TRBD1. V dropped 5 bases and J dropped 2; count of bases not matched to a gene: 2. From germline, CDR1 is GTSNPN and CDR2 SVGIG (reference sequence). The CDR3 is 12 amino acids. CDR3 region: CAWEGGNYGYTF. CDR3 DNA sequence: TGTGCCTGGGAAGGGGGCAACTATGGCTACACCTTC.

Here the CDR3 reads CASSISGSSTDTQYF. The CDR3 coding sequence is TGTGCCAGTAGTATTAGCGGTTCTAGCACAGATACGCAGTATTTT. The chain recombines TRBV19 with TRBJ2-3; tentative D call: TRBD2 (6 bases). Germline V gene data show CDR1 as LNHDA and CDR2 as SQIVND (reference sequence). The V gene lost 3 bases and the J gene lost 0 bases, with 10 bases spanning the gap. The CDR3 runs to 15 residues.